This T cell receptor (beta chain) was identified in a study of T-cell memory formation after mild COVID-19. Study details: TCR clustering was largely donor specific. Study-level results: The study detected some responding clones in pre-infection memory, suggesting cross-reactive memory joined. CD4+ bias marked clones expanding day 15 to 37, unlike balanced contracting clones. Shrinking CD4+ clones were chiefly CM and EM; CD8+ ones were chiefly EMRA.

This clonotype was detected only a few times. The target antigen is unknown. TCRdb recomputed calls from the 5' RACE reads with MiXCR, one row per CDR3 protein. The table records roughly 250,000 distinct CDR3 sequences, 16% of them present only once. The germline V gene encodes CDR1 SGHTA and CDR2 FQGNSA. CDR3 size: 17 residues. The ends were cut back, 2 bases at V and 0 bases at J, with 11 bases in the middle. The sequence was collected from a man between 18 and 35 years old who had mild COVID-19 (a few samples of this study predate the infection). Cell type and time point are not known. The sample consisted of PBMCs or a T cell subset sorted from them (not recorded which). The chain couples TRBV7-2 to TRBJ2-6, with D uncertain. The CDR3 region has the DNA TGTGCCAGCAGCTTACCTTGGCGGACCTCTGGGGCCAACGTCCTGACTTTC. This sequence encodes CASSLPWRTSGANVLTF.